The 8 T cell receptor beta chains below come from one sample, sequenced in a study of blood T cells in healthy people across ages. A second about 7 to 12 cycle PCR used barcoded and J-beta primers. TCRdb re-derived calls from the 5' RACE reads in MiXCR, one entry per CDR3 protein. The table has about 800,000 distinct CDR3 sequences, 35% to 50% seen once. The sample consisted of blood. These receptors all stem from a man of 80 years or more in good health.

In this sample, this clonotype turned up a few times. The chain combines TRBV18 with TRBJ2-5, with D uncertain. This CDR3 has 15 amino acids. The germline V gene encodes CDR1 KGHSH and CDR2 LQKENI. Trimming took 3 bases from V and 1 from J, leaving 12 bases between them. In DNA form, the CDR3 reads TGTGCCAGCTCACCGCCAAACAGCTTCCAAGAGACCCAGTACTTC. It specifies CASSPPNSFQETQYF.

This chain uses TRBV28 with TRBJ1-5; D call uncertain. The CDR3 spans 14 residues. Germline V gives CDR1 MDHEN, CDR2 SYDVKM. Trimming shortened V by 8 bases and J by 9 bases, and 20 bases separated the two germline ends. The CDR3 DNA reads TGTGCCAGCCGCCTGCCCTCCCAATGGGGGCCCCAGCATTTT. This encodes CASRLPSQWGPQHF. Filled out from reference TRBV28 and TRBJ1-5, the complete variable domain reads DVKVTQSSRYLVKRTGEKVFLECVQDMDHENMFWYRQDPGLGLRLIYFSYDVKMKEKGDIPEGYSVSREKKERFSLILESASTNQTSMYLCASRLPSQWGPQHFGDGTRLSIL.

The V and J genes are TRBV20-1 and TRBJ2-5; D gene uncertain. Germline V lookup: CDR1 DFQATT, CDR2 SNEGSKA (reference sequence). V gave up 6 bases and J gave up 1 base, with 9 bases separating them. This CDR3 contains 12 residues. CDR3 sequence reads: CSAPQGQETQYF. The CDR3 DNA is TGCAGTGCCCCCCAAGGCCAAGAGACCCAGTACTTC.

J is TRBJ2-4 and V is TRBV29-1; a possible D gene is TRBD1 (6 bases). The J call may be in error: the DNA end matches TRBJ2-7 better. This CDR3 has 14 residues. Germline values: CDR1 SQVTM, CDR2 ANQGSEA. In DNA form, the CDR3 reads TGCAGCGTTCCCGTTACGGGACACCTCGACGAGCAGTACTTC. Translating gives CSVPVTGHLDEQYF.

The chain joins TRBV27 to TRBJ2-1; 10 bases line up with TRBD2. Losses at the gene ends were 6 bases for V and 5 bases for J; bases not matched to a gene: 10. The CDR3 covers 16 residues. CDR1 and CDR2 from the germline V gene are MNHEY and SMNVEV (reference sequence). The CDR3 bases are TGTGCCAGCAGAGCTAATGGACTAGCGGCCCACAATGAGCAGTTCTTC. Protein: CASRANGLAAHNEQFF.

The chain is built from TRBV7-9 and TRBJ2-1; the D is unclear. The CDR3 totals 15 residues. Germline CDR1 is SEHNR and CDR2 is FQNEAQ (reference sequence). The V and J ends lost 3 bases and 6 bases respectively, with 15 bases between them. Here the CDR3 reads CASSLVTPRSNEQFF. The CDR3 DNA follows: TGTGCCAGCAGCTTGGTCACACCACGGTCCAATGAGCAGTTCTTC.

V and J are TRBV15 and TRBJ2-1, with unresolved D. The J call is in doubt because the DNA end fits TRBJ2-7 better. Germline-derived CDR1 and CDR2 are LNHNV and YYDKDF (reference sequence). This CDR3 contains 15 residues. The CDR3 protein is CATSRDKIVPSEQYF. The DNA for the CDR3 is TGTGCCACCAGCAGAGATAAAATCGTTCCTTCCGAGCAGTACTTC.

This clonotype has more than one count but fewer than ten. This rearrangement joins TRBV6-6 to TRBJ1-5; possible D gene TRBD1, 6 bases. Germline values: CDR1 MNHNY, CDR2 SVGAGI (reference sequence). V was shortened by 2 bases and J by 6 bases, with 11 bases between the two germline ends. CDR3 size: 14 residues. The CDR3 reads CASSYTQGTQPQHF. In nucleotides, the CDR3 is TGTGCCAGCAGTTACACGCAGGGGACTCAGCCCCAGCATTTT.